This TCR beta chain is drawn from a study of identifying expanded T cells in peripheral blood. V was clipped by 10 bases and J by 3 bases, with 19 bases between them. Germline assignment: CDR1 MNHEY and CDR2 SMNVEV (reference sequence). The CDR3 consists of 14 residues. TCRdb keeps only in-frame clones here, not all; method: immunoSEQ multiplex PCR. The data show around 91,000 clones, with about 87% seen just once and 4% held by the top ten. Sequencing was performed on blood. The chain combines TRBV27 with TRBJ2-7; D ambiguous. The TCR originated in a person aged 18 to 70 in good health. CDR3 loop: CATKPSNQHYEQYF. CDR3 nucleotide sequence: TGTGCCACCAAACCCTCAAACCAGCACTACGAGCAGTACTTC.